A selection of T cell receptor beta chains follows, all from one sample in a study of early T cells in non-severe SARS-CoV-2 infection. TCRdb fed the 5' RACE reads into MiXCR, producing one record per CDR3 protein. The sample holds tens of thousands of distinct CDR3 sequences, 5% to 6.5% seen once. The specimen sequenced was whole blood. These receptors all stem from an adult who was a healthcare worker with PCR-confirmed SARS-CoV-2 infection or an uninfected control (not recorded which). Each CDR3 is given with its conserved first and last residue. Each record gives: CDR3 length, clone size, V gene, J gene, D gene, CDR3 DNA, CDR3 protein. A D gene is named only where the DNA matches it firmly. Expanded clones are given a class, and other clones once, few, many or no size at all.

len: 13
abundance: few
v_gene: TRBV4-2
j_gene: TRBJ2-7
d_gene: -
CDR3nt: TGTGCCAGCAGCCAAGAATTTGGCTACGAGCAGTACTTC
CDR3aa: CASSQEFGYEQYF

len: 16
abundance: many
v_gene: TRBV11-2
j_gene: TRBJ2-1
d_gene: -
CDR3nt: TGTGCCAGCAGCTTATCCGGGCGGGGGCTAGATATGGAGCAGTTCTTC
CDR3aa: CASSLSGRGLDMEQFF

len: 13
abundance: many
v_gene: TRBV10-3
j_gene: TRBJ1-2
d_gene: -
CDR3nt: TGTGCCATCAGCCAGCAGGGTGGTTATGGCTACACCTTC
CDR3aa: CAISQQGGYGYTF

len: 15
abundance: many
v_gene: TRBV5-4
j_gene: TRBJ2-3
d_gene: -
CDR3nt: TGTGCCAGCAGCCCACAGGGAACCCACACAGATACGCAGTATTTT
CDR3aa: CASSPQGTHTDTQYF

len: 12
abundance: many
v_gene: TRBV7-6
j_gene: TRBJ2-2
d_gene: -
CDR3nt: TGTGCCAGCAGCTTCTGGAACGGGGAGCTGTTTTTT
CDR3aa: CASSFWNGELFF

len: 17
abundance: -
v_gene: TRBV7-9
j_gene: TRBJ2-2
d_gene: -
CDR3nt: TGTGCCAGCAGCCGACAGCTAGCCTCCCGGGGGACCGGGGAGCTGTTTTTT
CDR3aa: CASSRQLASRGTGELFF

len: 14
abundance: few
v_gene: TRBV6-1
j_gene: TRBJ1-6
d_gene: TRBD1
CDR3nt: TGTGCCAGCGACAGGGGTTCAGGTAATTCACCCCTCCACTTT
CDR3aa: CASDRGSGNSPLHF

len: 14
abundance: -
v_gene: TRBV7-7
j_gene: TRBJ2-1
d_gene: -
CDR3nt: TGTGCTAGCAGCTTAGGGGCAGGGAACAATGAGCAGTTCTTC
CDR3aa: CASSLGAGNNEQFF

len: 16
abundance: -
v_gene: TRBV5-8
j_gene: TRBJ2-6
d_gene: -
CDR3nt: TGTGCCAGCAGCCGGATCCGACATGCGGGGGCCAACGTCCTGACTTTC
CDR3aa: CASSRIRHAGANVLTF

len: 15
abundance: many
v_gene: TRBV6-1
j_gene: TRBJ2-1
d_gene: TRBD1
CDR3nt: TGTGCCAGCAGTGGGGACAGTGTTACCTACAATGAGCAGTTCTTC
CDR3aa: CASSGDSVTYNEQFF

len: 16
abundance: -
v_gene: TRBV20-1
j_gene: TRBJ1-2
d_gene: TRBD1
CDR3nt: TGCAGTACCGGCGGATATGGGGACAGGGGGAACTATGGCTACACCTTC
CDR3aa: CSTGGYGDRGNYGYTF